This T cell receptor (beta chain) was obtained from a study of CD8 T cells in Susac syndrome. Study-level background: The sequenced Susac syndrome patients included more than five who had clinically active disease and about 8 who were in remission. Patients with Susac syndrome were, at the time of blood collection, therapy-naive, maintained on corticosteroids, or maintained on intravenous immunoglobulin alone.

RNA was extracted with the RNeasy kit, and a quantity of roughly 0.5 to 1 ug was reverse transcribed using random hexamers. TCRdb re-derived calls from the immunoSEQ multiplex PCR reads in MiXCR, one entry per CDR3 protein. The table has 200,000 to 300,000 distinct CDR3 sequences, about 96% seen once. The V gene lost 0 bases and the J gene lost 6 bases, with 16 bases spanning the gap. There are 15 residues in the CDR3. Germline V gives CDR1 SGHRS, CDR2 YFSETQ. General study results and limits: The study conceded that its TCR sequencing and HLA analysis involved relatively few individuals.

For this clonotype: Its antigen is unidentified.

Negative isolation was used for CD8+ and CD4+ T cells, and FACS enrichment was applied to TEMRA cells. Sequenced sample: CD4+ T cells from PBMCs. This TCR was sampled from a human donor with Susac syndrome. V is TRBV5-1 and J is TRBJ2-7; D is undetermined. The CDR3 protein is CASSLDFTRVSEQYF. The CDR3 bases are TGCGCCAGCAGCTTGGACTTTACACGCGTCAGCGAGCAGTACTTC.